This T cell receptor (beta chain) was observed in a study of OX40 agonist ivuxolimab in advanced cancers. As for the study in general: Hepatocellular carcinoma, melanoma, renal cell or head and neck cancer occurred in dose-escalation patients. From 23 to 79 years was the age range, with a mean of around 60 years, and about 83% were male. General study points: Among the lowest peripheral clonal expansion occurred in 0.1-3.0 mg/kg partial responders. Fewer expanded clones were found on average in CD4+ than in CD8+ T cells.

Comments on this clone: As yet, its antigen is unknown.

The data were produced by immunoSEQ multiplex PCR, yet TCRdb's version contains in-frame clones alone and is incomplete. This table holds 77,000 or so clones, about 90% found once. V lost 3 bases and J lost 4; bases outside the gene matches: 3. Germline V gene data show CDR1 as LGHNA and CDR2 as YNFKEQ. CDR3 size: 16 residues. The chain recombines TRBV4-2 with TRBJ2-1, with TRBD2 identical over 13 bases. The sequences come from CD4+ or CD8+ T cells sorted from blood, collected in a trial of the OX40 agonist ivuxolimab. The TCR was taken from an adult with an advanced solid tumor such as melanoma, head and neck, liver or kidney cancer. The CDR3 spells CASSHGLAGDYNEQFF. DNA for the CDR3: TGTGCCAGCAGCCATGGACTAGCGGGAGATTACAATGAGCAGTTCTTC.